These 19 T cell receptor beta chains share one sample of origin, sequenced in a study of blood T cells in healthy people across ages. It was with a sample-barcoded 5' primer and a J-beta primer mix that a second PCR of roughly 7 to 12 cycles was run. TCRdb ran MiXCR on the 5' RACE reads and lists one entry per CDR3 protein. The data contain about 1,500,000 distinct CDR3 sequences, roughly 27% of them singletons. The sample consisted of blood. These receptors all stem from a woman in her twenties or thirties in good health.

This clonotype was seen more than once but under ten times. The chain couples TRBV6-5 to TRBJ1-2; TRBD1 matches at 9 bases. The junction had 9 bases not matched to a gene; V was cut back by 4 bases and J by 6 bases. CDR3 length: 15 residues. Per germline, CDR1 MNHEY and CDR2 SVGAGI. In nucleotides, the CDR3 is TGTGCCAGCAGTTTGTTCGCAGACAGGGGGAATGGCTACACCTTC. Protein sequence: CASSLFADRGNGYTF.

This clonotype has a handful of counts. The V call is TRBV7-2, the J call TRBJ2-2; D call uncertain. From germline, CDR1 is SGHTA and CDR2 FQGNSA. CDR3 size: 15 residues. Trimming removed 2 bases at V and 2 bases at J, with 9 bases between. CDR3 DNA: TGTGCCAGCAGCTTATCGGCCACTAACACCGGGGAGCTGTTTTTT. Amino acids: CASSLSATNTGELFF.

The CDR3 sequence: CAITGAPSGGFLRTDTQYF. The CDR3, as DNA: TGTGCCATCACCGGAGCCCCTAGCGGGGGATTCCTTCGCACAGATACGCAGTATTTT. This rearrangement joins TRBV10-3 to TRBJ2-3, with 10 bases that match TRBD2. This CDR3 contains 19 residues. Losses at the gene ends were 7 bases for V and 1 base for J; bases not matched to a gene: 17. Germline V gives CDR1 ENHRY, CDR2 SYGVKD.

This clonotype occurred a few times. V usage is TRBV6-2 or TRBV6-3 and J usage is TRBJ1-2; possible D gene TRBD1, 5 bases. V was cut by 7 bases and J by 7 bases, with 16 bases left in between. The CDR3 is 13 residues long. Germline V gene data show CDR1 as MNHEY and CDR2 as SVGEGT. CDR3 in amino acids: CASTLGARSGYTF. As DNA, the CDR3 is TGTGCCAGCACTTTAGGGGCGCGTAGTGGCTACACCTTC.

J is TRBJ1-6 and V is TRBV28; D is possibly TRBD1 (5 bases). Trimming pared 5 bases from V and 10 bases from J, leaving 15 bases between. Germline loops: CDR1 MDHEN, CDR2 SYDVKM. The CDR3 loop spans 14 amino acids. CDR3 sequence (DNA): TGTGCCAGCAGTGGGGTAAGGGGATCCTCACCCCTCCACTTT. Translated: CASSGVRGSSPLHF.

This clonotype was observed a handful of times. This sequence joins TRBV12-3 or TRBV12-4 and TRBJ1-5, with D perhaps matching TRBD1 (5 bases). V dropped 6 bases and J dropped 7 bases, with 13 bases sitting between them. The CDR3 loop spans 13 amino acids. The CDR3 nucleotides are TGTGCCAGCAGCTTGACACGGGGGCAGCCCCAGCATTTT. Protein product: CASSLTRGQPQHF.

This clonotype has a handful of counts. The V and J genes are TRBV6-5 and TRBJ2-1; a possible D gene is TRBD2 (5 bases). This CDR3 has 13 residues. In germline, CDR1 is MNHEY, CDR2 SVGAGI. V was trimmed by 6 bases and J by 9 bases, leaving 15 bases between them. The CDR3 loop is CASSPLACGEQFF. Here the CDR3 DNA reads TGTGCCAGCAGCCCCCTAGCTTGCGGTGAGCAGTTCTTC.

This chain's CDR3 is CASSLSRQGAYEQYF. CDR3 coding DNA: TGTGCCAGCAGCCTTTCCCGACAGGGGGCCTACGAGCAGTACTTC. The rearrangement uses TRBV28 and TRBJ2-7; 9 positions agree with TRBD1. J was trimmed by 2 bases and V by 6 bases; bases with no gene match: 8. CDR3 length equals 15 residues. The germline gives CDR1 MDHEN, CDR2 SYDVKM.

This clonotype was detected once. J is TRBJ2-1 and V is TRBV28, with D uncertain. Germline CDR1 reads MDHEN; CDR2 reads SYDVKM. CDR3 length: 17 amino acids. V lost 6 bases and J lost 0, with 18 bases in between. The CDR3 DNA is TGTGCCAGCAGCTCCCGGACGTATCGGAGCTCCTACAATGAGCAGTTCTTC. Its translation is CASSSRTYRSSYNEQFF.

This clonotype was counted only a few times. The chain uses TRBV9 and TRBJ1-2, with 10 positions matching TRBD1. The CDR3 runs 15 residues. CDR1 and CDR2 (germline): SGDLS, YYNGEE. The V segment lost 0 bases and the J segment 3 bases; nucleotides outside the gene matches: 2. The CDR3 DNA sequence: TGTGCCAGCAGCGTAGGGGGACAGGGGTACTATGGCTACACCTTC. This translates into CASSVGGQGYYGYTF.

The chain links TRBV7-2 to TRBJ1-6; no reliable D call. The length of the CDR3 is 14 residues. V was cut by 3 bases and J by 5 bases, with 8 bases left in between. Germline V gene sequence: CDR1 SGHTA, CDR2 FQGNSA. Here the CDR3 reads CASSFRRDNSPLHF. The CDR3 DNA follows: TGTGCCAGCAGCTTCAGGCGGGATAATTCACCCCTCCACTTT.

On this clonotype itself: This could be a read error, since a much larger clone is one nucleotide away. This chain joins TRBV5-1 and TRBJ1-2, with D perhaps matching TRBD1 (6 bases). Trimming shortened V by 5 bases and J by 6 bases, and 17 bases separated the two germline ends. The V gene's germline CDR1 is SGHRS and CDR2 YFSETQ. CDR3 length equals 14 residues. CDR3 nucleotides: TGCGCCAGCAGTCTGGGACGGGGGGCTAATGGCTACACCTTC. Its translation: CASSLGRGANGYTF.

This sequence joins TRBV6-6 and TRBJ1-4; tentative D call: TRBD1 (5 bases). With 0 bases removed from V and 6 bases from J, the gap between germline ends came to 8 bases. This CDR3 is built from 14 residues. Germline values: CDR1 MNHNY, CDR2 SVGAGI (reference sequence). CDR3 DNA: TGTGCCAGCAGTTACTCGGGGGGAGATGAAAAACTGTTTTTT. Translation gives CASSYSGGDEKLFF.

This clonotype was seen a handful of times. The chain joins TRBV9 to TRBJ2-1; D may match TRBD1 or TRBD2 (5 bases each). CDR3 size: 15 residues. V lost 7 bases, J lost 4 bases, and 18 bases lay in between. Germline V lookup: CDR1 SGDLS, CDR2 YYNGEE. CDR3 residues: CASSMSGTAYNEQFF. CDR3 DNA sequence: TGTGCCAGCTCTATGTCCGGGACGGCATACAATGAGCAGTTCTTC.

The sample holds many counts of this clonotype. The J gene is TRBJ1-2, the V gene TRBV20-1; unclear D gene. Germline V gene lookup returns CDR1 DFQATT and CDR2 SNEGSKA (reference sequence). V was shortened by 6 bases and J by 8 bases, with 16 bases between the two germline ends. This CDR3 is built from 12 residues. The CDR3 sequence: CSAEVRQGGYTF. In nucleotides, the CDR3 is TGCAGTGCAGAGGTCAGGCAAGGAGGCTACACCTTC.

With regard to this clonotype: Being one base from a much bigger clone, this may be a read error. The chain combines TRBV20-1 with TRBJ2-5; perhaps TRBD1 as D (5 bases). Germline V gives CDR1 DFQATT, CDR2 SNEGSKA (reference sequence). CDR3 length: 13 residues. The CDR3 bases are TGCAGCGCAGGGAACCCCGACCAAGAGACCCAGTACTTC. This codes for CSAGNPDQETQYF.

A few counts support this clonotype. The J gene is TRBJ2-1, the V gene TRBV5-1; 8 nucleotides agree with TRBD1. The ends lost 4 bases at V and 9 bases at J; junction bases unmatched: 9. This CDR3 comprises 14 residues. Looked up from germline, CDR1 is SGHRS and CDR2 is YFSETQ. CDR3 in DNA: TGCGCCAGCAGCCGGGGGACAGGAGATAGTGAGCAGTTCTTC. Amino acid sequence: CASSRGTGDSEQFF.

This clonotype has only a few counts. This chain links TRBV12-3 or TRBV12-4 with TRBJ1-1, with D tentatively TRBD1 (5 bases). This CDR3 region has 13 residues. V lost 6 bases and J 0 bases, leaving 8 bases between the germline ends. CDR3 protein: CASRKTVNTEAFF. The CDR3 DNA follows: TGTGCCAGCAGGAAGACAGTGAACACTGAAGCTTTCTTT.

This clonotype was detected many times. The genes are TRBV5-1 and TRBJ1-2; the D gene is possibly TRBD1 (5 bases). Germline CDR1 and CDR2: SGHRS and YFSETQ. V lost 0 bases and J 7 bases, leaving 25 bases between the germline ends. The CDR3 extends over 18 amino acids. The CDR3 loop reads CASSLGSGNVRVGLGYTF. DNA for the CDR3: TGCGCCAGCAGCTTGGGATCAGGGAACGTCCGCGTGGGACTTGGCTACACCTTC.